The clone carrying this T cell receptor beta chain was counted ten times or more. Between the trimmed V and J ends, which lost 9 bases and 7 bases, there was a span of 13 bases. This CDR3 has 13 residues. These data are taken from a study of CD4 and CD8 cells across lung adenocarcinoma regions. TCRdb redid the calling of the PCR reads with MiXCR, one entry per CDR3 protein. The sample shows approximately 24,000 distinct CDR3 sequences, almost 50% of them seen only once. Samples came from patients with localized non-small cell lung adenocarcinoma. This chain connects TRBV12-3 or TRBV12-4 to TRBJ1-6; weak D call: TRBD1 (6 bases). Sequenced material: CD8+ T cells from the center of a lung tumor. The TCR was taken from a male donor with lung adenocarcinoma. The CD4 and CD8 labels of this study may be unreliable. The CDR3 spells CASRRTENSPLHF. Here the CDR3 DNA reads TGTGCCAGTCGACGGACAGAGAATTCACCCCTCCACTTT.